Listed here are 14 T cell receptor beta chains from one sample, sequenced in a study of blood T cells in healthy people across ages. The use of a sample-barcoded 5' primer and a J-beta primer mix characterized a second PCR of about 6 to 12 cycles. One entry per CDR3 protein, called by TCRdb with MiXCR from the 5' RACE reads. The sample comprises over 1,500,000 distinct CDR3 sequences, more than 35% of which are singletons, and 20% to 25% rests with the top ten. The sequenced material came from blood. The receptors here all came from a human donor in good health.

This clonotype was detected only a few times. The chain links TRBV11-2 to TRBJ2-1; 7 nucleotides align to TRBD2. Germline CDR1 and CDR2: SGHAT and FQNNGV. This CDR3 has 16 amino acids. V shed 4 bases, J shed 9 bases, and the junction held 15 bases outside the gene matches. CDR3 region: CASSWGSGLTRVEQFF. The DNA for the CDR3 is TGTGCCAGCAGCTGGGGGTCGGGACTAACAAGGGTTGAGCAGTTCTTC.

The V and J genes are TRBV10-3 and TRBJ2-1; TRBD2 matches 11 bases. Germline V CDR1 and CDR2: ENHRY, SYGVKD. With V trimmed by 5 bases and J by 4 bases, 4 bases remained unmatched. The CDR3 has 15 amino acids. The CDR3 loop is CAISYSGGDYNEQFF. The CDR3 region has the DNA TGTGCCATCAGTTATAGCGGGGGGGATTACAATGAGCAGTTCTTC.

This clonotype came up many times. V gene TRBV20-1 combines with J gene TRBJ1-2; D remains unclear. Per the germline V gene, CDR1 is DFQATT and CDR2 is SNEGSKA (reference sequence). V was shortened by 2 bases and J by 8 bases, with 12 bases between the two germline ends. The CDR3 is made up of 12 amino acids. Written as DNA, the CDR3 is TGCAGTGCTAGAACCGGGCAGCAGGGCTACACCTTC. It translates to CSARTGQQGYTF.

This clonotype was seen a handful of times. J is TRBJ2-3 and V is TRBV13; D assignment may be TRBD1 or TRBD2 (5 bases each). V shed 5 bases and J shed 5 bases, with 17 bases lying between them. This CDR3 contains 15 residues. CDR1 and CDR2 (germline): PRHDT, FYEKMQ (reference sequence). CDR3 nucleotides: TGTGCCAGCAGCCGACCTCTACGGGGCGGAGATACGCAGTATTTT. The encoded protein is CASSRPLRGGDTQYF. Full variable domain (outside the CDR3, taken from reference TRBV13 and TRBJ2-3): AAGVIQSPRHLIKEKRETATLKCYPIPRHDTVYWYQQGPGQDPQFLISFYEKMQSDKGSIPDRFSAQQFSDYHSELNMSSLELGDSALYFCASSRPLRGGDTQYFGPGTRLTVL.

CDR3 coding DNA: TGTGCCAGCACTTTCCGGGCAAGTCATGCCTATGGCTACACCTTC. Translating gives CASTFRASHAYGYTF. The rearrangement uses TRBV7-9 and TRBJ1-2; D gene uncertain. The V and J ends lost 7 bases and 4 bases respectively, with 19 bases between them. Germline V lookup: CDR1 SEHNR, CDR2 FQNEAQ (reference sequence). CDR3 length equals 15 residues.

V and J are TRBV2 and TRBJ2-3; 8 nucleotides agree with TRBD1. CDR1 and CDR2 (germline): SNHLY, FYNNEI. The CDR3 covers 16 residues. Losses at the gene ends were 2 bases for V and 2 bases for J; bases not matched to a gene: 6. The CDR3 sequence is CASSELGTGDTDTQYF. CDR3 nucleotides: TGTGCCAGCAGTGAACTCGGGACAGGAGACACAGATACGCAGTATTTT.

The chain uses TRBV15 and TRBJ1-4; 9 bases map to TRBD1. This CDR3 region has 15 residues. V trimming: 5 bases; J trimming: 4 bases; junction bases outside the gene matches: 5. Germline CDR1 reads LNHNV; CDR2 reads YYDKDF (reference sequence). CDR3 protein: CATSSNRGLNEKLFF. DNA for the CDR3: TGTGCCACCAGCTCTAACAGGGGGCTTAATGAAAAACTGTTTTTT.

V usage is TRBV7-9 and J usage is TRBJ2-1; D could derive from TRBD1 or TRBD2 (6 bases each). Per the germline V gene, CDR1 is SEHNR and CDR2 is FQNEAQ (reference sequence). V was cut by 2 bases and J by 2 bases, with 16 bases left in between. CDR3 length: 17 amino acids. The CDR3 here is CASSLPRTGAPYNEQFF. The CDR3 DNA follows: TGTGCCAGCAGCTTACCCCGGACGGGGGCCCCCTACAATGAGCAGTTCTTC.

The chain carries TRBV7-8 and TRBJ2-7; 10 nucleotides line up with TRBD2. The CDR3 covers 18 residues. CDR1 SGHVS and CDR2 FQNEAQ come from the germline V gene. V dropped 5 bases and J dropped 2; count of bases not matched to a gene: 15. CDR3: CASSPGLTGLAPAYEQYF. The CDR3 DNA reads as TGTGCCAGCAGCCCAGGACTTACGGGACTAGCGCCCGCCTACGAGCAGTACTTC.

V is TRBV4-3 and J is TRBJ1-2; the D gene is possibly TRBD1 (5 bases). Germline lookup yields CDR1 LGHNA and CDR2 YSLEER. CDR3 length: 15 amino acids. V was shortened by 0 bases and J by 4 bases, with 12 bases between the two germline ends. The DNA of the CDR3 is TGCGCCAGCAGCCAAGAGTACGCGGACATCTATGGCTACACCTTC. The encoded protein is CASSQEYADIYGYTF.

The chain has TRBV4-1 and TRBJ2-4; TRBD1 aligns across 10 bases. Trimming took 1 base from V and 3 from J; bases not matched to a gene: 9. CDR1 and CDR2 from the germline V gene are MGHRA and YSYEKL. The CDR3 is 18 residues long. CDR3 nucleotides: TGCGCCAGCAGCCAAGGCCCCCGGACAGGGGGAGTCAAAAACATTCAGTACTTC. Translation gives CASSQGPRTGGVKNIQYF.

This clonotype occurred a few times. V is TRBV6-6 and J is TRBJ2-7, with unresolved D. V was trimmed by 7 bases and J by 0 bases, leaving 16 bases between them. CDR1 is MNHNY and CDR2 is SVGAGI in the germline V gene (reference sequence). This CDR3 has 15 amino acids. The CDR3 here is CASNPGNGLSYEQYF. CDR3 bases: TGTGCCAGCAATCCCGGCAACGGGCTCTCCTACGAGCAGTACTTC.

This rearrangement joins TRBV18 to TRBJ1-1; D is uncertain. Germline V gene data show CDR1 as KGHSH and CDR2 as LQKENI. Trimming removed 3 bases from V and 5 bases from J, with 10 bases in between. The CDR3 loop spans 13 amino acids. CDR3 sequence (DNA): TGTGCCAGCTCACCCGGAGGCTCGACTGAAGCTTTCTTT. Translation: CASSPGGSTEAFF.

This chain connects TRBV5-1 to TRBJ2-1, with D possibly TRBD2 on 7 matching bases. This CDR3 is built from 18 residues. Per germline, CDR1 SGHRS and CDR2 YFSETQ. Trimming removed 2 bases from V and 6 bases from J, with 24 bases in between. CDR3 nucleotides: TGCGCCAGCAGCTTTAGGGGGGGACGGACGGTCAAGACCAATGAGCAGTTCTTC. This codes for CASSFRGGRTVKTNEQFF.